These 24 T cell receptor beta chains originate from one sample sequenced in a study of cytomegalovirus exposure and HLA in healthy donors. Researchers ran the PCR with 60 Vbeta and 13 Jbeta primers. Repertoires were generated with immunoSEQ multiplex PCR, while TCRdb's copy carries only in-frame clones and drops some. The table records around 150,000 clones, roughly four fifths of them present only once. The sequenced sample consisted of PBMCs. The source is a man in his fifties or sixties in good health and CMV-seropositive.

The chain carries TRBV7-8 and TRBJ2-2, with 12 bases lining up with TRBD1. CDR1 SGHVS and CDR2 FQNEAQ come from the germline V gene. The V and J ends lost 5 bases and 5 bases, in that order; junction bases with no gene match: 9. CDR3 size: 17 residues. The CDR3 region is CASSEGTGGARTGELFF. The CDR3 region has the DNA TGTGCCAGCAGCGAAGGGACAGGGGGCGCGAGGACCGGGGAGCTGTTTTTT.

The chain is built from TRBV28 and TRBJ2-7, with 8 bases that match TRBD1. Germline CDR1 reads MDHEN; CDR2 reads SYDVKM. V dropped 7 bases and J dropped 0; count of bases not matched to a gene: 8. The CDR3 is made up of 15 amino acids. CDR3 in amino acids: CASNTYGQGSYEQYF. The CDR3 DNA reads TGTGCCAGCAACACTTACGGACAGGGCTCCTACGAGCAGTACTTC.

Points on this clone: The same CDR3 is also encoded by other DNA sequences in this sample. The chain links TRBV9 to TRBJ2-1, with 8 bases that match TRBD2. V shed 3 bases and J 2 bases; nucleotides not matched to a gene: 4. The CDR3 covers 15 residues. Per germline, CDR1 SGDLS and CDR2 YYNGEE. The CDR3 DNA reads TGTGCCAGCAGCGACAGCGGGGGCCCCTACAATGAGCAGTTCTTC. Its translation is CASSDSGGPYNEQFF.

The chain combines TRBV6-5 with TRBJ2-1; 10 nucleotides align to TRBD1. The CDR3 is made up of 14 amino acids. J was trimmed by 9 bases and V by 5 bases; bases with no gene match: 7. From germline, CDR1 is MNHEY and CDR2 SVGAGI. The chain's CDR3 is CASSRQGAVGEQFF. In DNA form, the CDR3 reads TGTGCCAGCAGTAGACAGGGGGCAGTGGGTGAGCAGTTCTTC.

The rearrangement links TRBV19 to TRBJ2-6, with 10 bases lining up with TRBD1. V shed 8 bases and J 4 bases; nucleotides not matched to a gene: 8. CDR1 LNHDA and CDR2 SQIVND come from the germline V gene (reference sequence). The CDR3 has 16 residues. The DNA of the CDR3 is TGTGCCAGTGGACGGGGACAGGGGACCGGGGCCAACGTCCTGACTTTC. Translating it yields CASGRGQGTGANVLTF.

V is TRBV18 and J is TRBJ2-5, with TRBD1 matching over 8 bases. The CDR3 loop spans 14 amino acids. Germline CDR1 KGHSH, CDR2 LQKENI. V dropped 3 bases and J dropped 5; count of bases not matched to a gene: 5. The CDR3 DNA is TGTGCCAGCTCACCGGACAGGGCCGGCGAGACCCAGTACTTC. Translated, it gives CASSPDRAGETQYF.

The V and J genes are TRBV15 and TRBJ2-1, with 10 bases that match TRBD2. Germline-derived CDR1 and CDR2 are LNHNV and YYDKDF (reference sequence). J was trimmed by 3 bases and V by 5 bases; bases with no gene match: 16. The CDR3 length is 19 residues. The DNA for the CDR3 is TGTGCCACCAGCCCCCGGAGTAGCGGGGGGACACACCTCTACAATGAGCAGTTCTTC. Translating gives CATSPRSSGGTHLYNEQFF.

The chain uses TRBV6-1 and TRBJ2-7; 9 nucleotides align to TRBD1. The V gene's germline CDR1 is MNHNS and CDR2 SASEGT. The CDR3 has 15 amino acids. V lost 5 bases, J lost 5 bases, and 10 bases stayed unmatched. The CDR3 spells CASSSRDREFHEQYF. The CDR3, as DNA: TGTGCCAGCAGTTCTCGGGACAGGGAGTTCCACGAGCAGTACTTC.

V gene TRBV5-4 combines with J gene TRBJ2-5, with TRBD1 matching over 8 bases. This CDR3 is 14 amino acids long. The junction had 5 bases not matched to a gene; V was cut back by 2 bases and J by 5 bases. Germline lookup yields CDR1 SGHNT and CDR2 YYREEE (reference sequence). The chain's CDR3 is CASSLYQGAETQYF. The CDR3, as DNA: TGTGCCAGCAGCTTATACCAGGGGGCTGAGACCCAGTACTTC.

V is TRBV28 and J is TRBJ1-5; no firm D call. The V gene lost 3 bases and the J gene lost 5 bases, with 11 bases spanning the gap. Germline assignment: CDR1 MDHEN and CDR2 SYDVKM. The CDR3 spans 14 residues. CDR3 region: CASSLTTVYQPQHF. The CDR3 coding sequence is TGTGCCAGCAGTTTGACAACCGTCTATCAGCCCCAGCATTTT.

Worth noting for this clone: At one end, the junction sequence differs from germline, possibly due to a read error. The chain recombines TRBV7-9 with TRBJ2-3, with TRBD1 matching over 7 bases. The germline V gene encodes CDR1 SEHNR and CDR2 FQNEAQ (reference sequence). This CDR3 contains 12 residues. The CDR3 is CASTFPHPGTAF. CDR3 bases: TGTGCCAGCACCTTCCCTCACCCCGGGACAGCCTTT.

This sequence joins TRBV18 and TRBJ1-2; the D gene is possibly TRBD1 (5 bases). Germline loops: CDR1 KGHSH, CDR2 LQKENI. There are 13 residues in the CDR3. V lost 3 bases and J 3 bases, leaving 8 bases between the germline ends. Here the CDR3 reads CASSPDTDYGYTF. The CDR3 coding sequence is TGTGCCAGCTCACCGGACACGGACTATGGCTACACCTTC. The full variable domain, with the rest looked up from reference TRBV18 and TRBJ1-2, is NAGVMQNPRHLVRRRGQEARLRCSPMKGHSHVYWYRQLPEEGLKFMVYLQKENIIDESGMPKERFSAEFPKEGPSILRIQQVVRGDSAAYFCASSPDTDYGYTFGSGTRLTVV.

The chain joins TRBV30 to TRBJ1-2; D is ambiguous. Germline V gene data show CDR1 as GTSNPN and CDR2 as SVGIG (reference sequence). The CDR3 is 14 amino acids. V dropped 0 bases and J dropped 7 bases, with 15 bases sitting between them. CDR3 sequence: CAWSVKPLLSGYTF. The CDR3 nucleotides are TGTGCCTGGAGTGTAAAGCCCCTTCTGAGTGGCTACACCTTC.

This chain links TRBV19 with TRBJ2-3; TRBD2 is a possible D gene (6 bases). V shed 3 bases and J shed 6 bases, with 16 bases lying between them. The CDR3 contains 15 residues. Germline V gene lookup returns CDR1 LNHDA and CDR2 SQIVND (reference sequence). The chain's CDR3 is CASSMAGGAWDTQYF. The DNA of the CDR3 is TGTGCCAGTAGTATGGCTGGCGGGGCGTGGGATACGCAGTATTTT.

The rearrangement links TRBV18 to TRBJ2-7; 10 nucleotides match TRBD1. Germline V gene data show CDR1 as KGHSH and CDR2 as LQKENI. The junction had 3 bases not matched to a gene; V was cut back by 0 bases and J by 4 bases. This CDR3 region has 15 residues. The CDR3 region has the DNA TGTGCCAGCTCACCACCGGGACAGGGGTTGTACGAGCAGTACTTC. It is translated as CASSPPGQGLYEQYF.

The gene calls are TRBV6-6 and TRBJ1-5, with 10 positions matching TRBD1. After removal of 10 bases from V and 2 bases from J, the junction contained 5 bases not matched to a gene. The CDR3 totals 14 residues. Germline V CDR1 and CDR2: MNHNY, SVGAGI (reference sequence). The CDR3 loop reads CATTTGGGNQPQHF. The CDR3, as DNA: TGTGCCACCACGACAGGGGGCGGCAATCAGCCCCAGCATTTT.

This clone appeared once. The chain links TRBV7-2 to TRBJ1-1; D might be TRBD1 (6 bases). This CDR3 comprises 15 residues. Trimming took 6 bases from V and 0 from J, leaving 14 bases between them. Looked up from germline, CDR1 is SGHTA and CDR2 is FQGNSA. The CDR3 spells CASSSGQRLNTEAFF. The CDR3 region has the DNA TGTGCCAGCAGTTCCGGACAGCGACTGAACACTGAAGCTTTCTTT.

This clone turned up a few times. V gene TRBV6-1 combines with J gene TRBJ1-5; TRBD1 aligns across 7 bases. The CDR3 loop spans 13 amino acids. The ends lost 6 bases at V and 6 bases at J; junction bases unmatched: 5. Looked up from germline, CDR1 is MNHNS and CDR2 is SASEGT. The CDR3 DNA reads TGTGCCAGCAGCGCAGGGGGTAGTCAGCCCCAGCATTTT. Its translation: CASSAGGSQPQHF.

The V and J genes are TRBV7-9 and TRBJ2-7, with 9 bases lining up with TRBD1. Germline V gene sequence: CDR1 SEHNR, CDR2 FQNEAQ (reference sequence). V was pared by 5 bases and J by 2 bases, with 1 base of the junction left unmatched. CDR3 length: 13 residues. CDR3 residues: CASSRQGAYEQYF. CDR3 DNA sequence: TGTGCCAGCAGCCGACAGGGGGCCTACGAGCAGTACTTC.

The rearrangement joins TRBV7-9 to TRBJ2-7; 11 nucleotides line up with TRBD1. This CDR3 has 15 amino acids. The trim removed 2 bases at V and 6 bases at J, leaving 6 bases unmatched. The V gene's germline CDR1 is SEHNR and CDR2 FQNEAQ (reference sequence). The CDR3: CASSLPGQGVGEQYF. The CDR3 nucleotides read TGTGCCAGCAGCTTACCGGGACAGGGGGTAGGCGAGCAGTACTTC.

The rearrangement uses TRBV28 and TRBJ2-7, with 9 bases matching TRBD1. The trim removed 5 bases at V and 3 bases at J, leaving 8 bases unmatched. CDR1 MDHEN and CDR2 SYDVKM come from the germline V gene. The CDR3 runs 15 residues. CDR3 DNA sequence: TGTGCCAGCAGTCAATGGGACAGGGATTACTACGAGCAGTACTTC. This codes for CASSQWDRDYYEQYF.

The chain carries TRBV6-6 and TRBJ1-4, with TRBD1 matching 9 bases. The V and J ends lost 2 bases and 7 bases, in that order; junction bases with no gene match: 5. There are 15 residues in the CDR3. In germline, CDR1 is MNHNY, CDR2 SVGAGI (reference sequence). The CDR3 loop is CASSYRGTGIEKLFF. CDR3 DNA: TGTGCCAGCAGTTACAGGGGGACAGGGATTGAAAAACTGTTTTTT.

This CDR3 reads CASSEYSGLRGTEAFF. For the CDR3, the DNA is TGTGCCAGCAGTGAATATAGCGGCCTCCGGGGAACTGAAGCTTTCTTT. The V call is TRBV25-1, the J call TRBJ1-1; D is unclear. This CDR3 comprises 16 residues. V lost 0 bases to trimming and J lost 5 bases, with 16 bases between them. Germline V gene sequence: CDR1 MGHDK, CDR2 SYGVNS.

The chain links TRBV5-1 to TRBJ2-7; the D gene is possibly TRBD2 (5 bases). The CDR3 is 15 amino acids. Per germline, CDR1 SGHRS and CDR2 YFSETQ. Trimming pared 5 bases from V and 7 bases from J, leaving 22 bases between. The CDR3 reads CASSHGGQLGLEQYF. The DNA of the CDR3 is TGCGCCAGCAGTCACGGCGGGCAGTTGGGCTTGGAGCAGTACTTC.